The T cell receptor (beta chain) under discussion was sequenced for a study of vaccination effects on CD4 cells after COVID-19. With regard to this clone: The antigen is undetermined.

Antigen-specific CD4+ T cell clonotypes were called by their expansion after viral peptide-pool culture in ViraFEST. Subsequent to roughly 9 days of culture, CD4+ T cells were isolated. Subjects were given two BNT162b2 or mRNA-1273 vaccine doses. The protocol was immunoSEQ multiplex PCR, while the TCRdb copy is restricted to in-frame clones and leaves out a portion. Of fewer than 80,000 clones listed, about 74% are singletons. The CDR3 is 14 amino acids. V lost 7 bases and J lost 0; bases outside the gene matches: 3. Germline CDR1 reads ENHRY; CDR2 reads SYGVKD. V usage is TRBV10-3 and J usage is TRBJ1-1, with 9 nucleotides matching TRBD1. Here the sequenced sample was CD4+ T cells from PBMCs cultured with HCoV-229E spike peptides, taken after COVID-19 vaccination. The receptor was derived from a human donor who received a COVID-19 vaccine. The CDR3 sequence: CAITRDRVNTEAFF. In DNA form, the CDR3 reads TGTGCCATCACCAGGGACAGGGTGAACACTGAAGCTTTCTTT.